Below, 2 T cell receptor beta chains from the same sample are listed, as sequenced in a study of cytomegalovirus exposure and HLA in healthy donors. The PCR used 60 Vbeta and 13 Jbeta primers. Method: immunoSEQ multiplex PCR; TCRdb's copy keeps in-frame clones and lacks some. The sample is made up of 100,000 to 150,000 clones, and the top ten hold 1.7% of it. The sequenced sample consisted of PBMCs. These receptors were collected from a young man in good health and CMV-seronegative.

The chain recombines TRBV7-7 with TRBJ2-2; 10 nucleotides match TRBD2. Germline lookup yields CDR1 SSHAT and CDR2 FNYEAQ (reference sequence). The CDR3 is made up of 14 amino acids. The CDR3 nucleotides read TGTGCTAGCGGACTAGCGGAAAACACCGGGGAGCTGTTTTTT. It is translated as CASGLAENTGELFF.

The chain is built from TRBV28 and TRBJ2-7; TRBD1 matches at 9 bases. The V gene end was trimmed by 4 bases and the J gene end by 6 bases; junction bases not matched to a gene: 7. CDR1 is MDHEN, CDR2 SYDVKM, per germline. CDR3 length: 14 amino acids. CDR3 residues: CASSSGQGGGEQYF. In DNA, the CDR3 is TGTGCCAGCAGTTCGGGACAGGGCGGTGGCGAGCAGTACTTC.